The clone carrying this T cell receptor beta chain was observed at least ten times. The junction departs from the called germline gene at one end, perhaps through a read error. CDR1 and CDR2 from the germline V gene are SSHAT and FNYEAQ (reference sequence). The CDR3 consists of 14 residues. The data were obtained in a study of CD8 T cells in ankylosing spondylitis. TCRdb used MiXCR to reprocess the 5' RACE reads, holding one entry per CDR3 protein. The sample records about 120,000 distinct CDR3 sequences, roughly 13% being singletons. Sequencing used blood, either unsorted or a sorted T cell fraction (not recorded which). The rearrangement links TRBV7-7 to TRBJ2-5, with TRBD2 as a possible D gene (5 bases). The TCR originated in a female donor with ankylosing spondylitis or in good health (not recorded which). The CDR3 nucleotides read TGTGCTAGCAGCTTAGGGTCGGGGTCCGAGACCCAGTACTTC. Translation: CASSLGSGSETQYF. The full variable domain, its missing parts supplied by reference TRBV7-7 and TRBJ2-5, is GAGVSQSPRYKVTKRGQDVTLRCDPISSHATLYWYQQALGQGPEFLTYFNYEAQPDKSGLPSDRFSAERPEGSISTLTIQRTEQRDSAMYRCASSLGSGSETQYFGPGTRLLVL.